This record covers a single T cell receptor (beta chain). Repertoires were generated with immunoSEQ multiplex PCR, while TCRdb's copy carries only in-frame clones and drops some. The sample has roughly 2,500,000 clones; 93% are singletons. The CDR3 has 14 amino acids. Germline CDR1 is SQVTM and CDR2 is ANQGSEA. Trimming took 8 bases from V and 9 from J, leaving 23 bases between them. The data stem from a study of shared clonotypes between healthy human individuals. At the level of the study: Three plates each covered CD4 naive and memory; CD8 naive two, CD8 memory one.

Those who donated, Caucasian adults without exception, all lived in Nashville, Tennessee. Specimen: naive CD4+ T cells from PBMCs. Documented subset: CD45RA+ positively selected. The receptor was derived from a man between 18 and 35 years old in good health. Some clones in this sample may be carry-over from other donors' samples. V usage is TRBV29-1 and J usage is TRBJ2-1, with TRBD1 as a possible D gene (6 bases). In DNA, the CDR3 is TGCAGCTTACACCGGGTCTCCCTAGGGGGTGAGCAGTTCTTC. Translating it yields CSLHRVSLGGEQFF.